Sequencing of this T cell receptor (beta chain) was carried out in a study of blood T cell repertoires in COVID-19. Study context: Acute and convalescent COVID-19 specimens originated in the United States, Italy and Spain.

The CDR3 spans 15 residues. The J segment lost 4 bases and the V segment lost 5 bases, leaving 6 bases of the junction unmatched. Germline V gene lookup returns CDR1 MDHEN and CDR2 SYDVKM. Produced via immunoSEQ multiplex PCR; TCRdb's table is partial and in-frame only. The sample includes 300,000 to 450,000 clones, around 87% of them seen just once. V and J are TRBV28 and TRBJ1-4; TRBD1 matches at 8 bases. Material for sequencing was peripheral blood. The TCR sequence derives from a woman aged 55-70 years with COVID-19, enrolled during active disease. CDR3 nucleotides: TGTGCCAGCAGTGAGACAGGGGCCCGTAATGAAAAACTGTTTTTT. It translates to CASSETGARNEKLFF.